This T cell receptor beta chain was sequenced for a study of glioma-infiltrating T cells after dendritic cell vaccination. This sample's time point: after dendritic cell vaccination, including at tumor progression/relapse. The method was immunoSEQ multiplex PCR; TCRdb's version includes in-frame clones alone and lacks a portion of them. This table has 70,000 to 95,000 clones, about nine tenths appearing once. J lost 3 bases, V lost 5 bases, and 3 bases had no gene match. Germline CDR1 and CDR2: SGHTA and FQGNSA. The CDR3 sequence is 13 residues long. The chain is built from TRBV7-2 and TRBJ1-1; TRBD1 aligns across 7 bases. This receptor was taken from a human donor with glioblastoma. The source material was blood, sampled after dendritic cell vaccination. Here the CDR3 reads CASSVRGDTEAFF. The CDR3 DNA sequence: TGTGCCAGCAGCGTCAGGGGGGACACTGAAGCTTTCTTT.